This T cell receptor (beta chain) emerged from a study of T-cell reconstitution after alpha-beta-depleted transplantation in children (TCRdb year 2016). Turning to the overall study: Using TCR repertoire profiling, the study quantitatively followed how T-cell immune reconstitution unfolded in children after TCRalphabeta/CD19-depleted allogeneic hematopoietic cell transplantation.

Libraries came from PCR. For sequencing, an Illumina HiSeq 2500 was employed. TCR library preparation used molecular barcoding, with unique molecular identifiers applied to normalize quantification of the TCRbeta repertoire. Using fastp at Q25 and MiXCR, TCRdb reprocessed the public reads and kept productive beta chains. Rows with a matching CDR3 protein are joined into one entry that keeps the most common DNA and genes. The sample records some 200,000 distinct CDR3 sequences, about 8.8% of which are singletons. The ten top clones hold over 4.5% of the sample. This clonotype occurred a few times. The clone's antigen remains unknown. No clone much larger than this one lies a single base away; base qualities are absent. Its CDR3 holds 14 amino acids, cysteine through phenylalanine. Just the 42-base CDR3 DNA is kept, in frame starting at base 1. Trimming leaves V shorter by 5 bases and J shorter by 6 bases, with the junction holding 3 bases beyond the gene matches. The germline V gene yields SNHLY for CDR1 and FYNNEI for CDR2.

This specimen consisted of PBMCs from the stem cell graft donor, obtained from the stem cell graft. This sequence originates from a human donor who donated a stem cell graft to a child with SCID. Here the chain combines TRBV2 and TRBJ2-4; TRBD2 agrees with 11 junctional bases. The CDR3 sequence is CASSPTSGTNIQYF. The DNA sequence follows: TGTGCCAGCAGTCCGACTAGCGGGACAAACATTCAGTACTTC.